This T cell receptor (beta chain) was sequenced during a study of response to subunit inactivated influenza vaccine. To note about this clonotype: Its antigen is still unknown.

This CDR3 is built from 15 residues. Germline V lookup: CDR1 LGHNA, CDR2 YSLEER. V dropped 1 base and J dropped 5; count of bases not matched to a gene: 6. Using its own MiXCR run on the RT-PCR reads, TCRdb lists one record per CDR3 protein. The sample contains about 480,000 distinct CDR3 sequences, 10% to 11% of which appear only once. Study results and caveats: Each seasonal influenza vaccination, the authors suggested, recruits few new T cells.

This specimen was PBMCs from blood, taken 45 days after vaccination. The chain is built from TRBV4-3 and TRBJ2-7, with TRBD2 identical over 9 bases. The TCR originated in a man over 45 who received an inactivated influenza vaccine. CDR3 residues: CASSQGLAGVNEQYF. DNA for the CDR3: TGCGCCAGCAGCCAAGGGTTAGCGGGAGTAAACGAGCAGTACTTC.